The clone carrying this T cell receptor (beta chain) has only one observation. The V gene end was trimmed by 4 bases and the J gene end by 12 bases; junction bases not matched to a gene: 5. Germline CDR1 reads SGHRS; CDR2 reads YFSETQ. The CDR3 is 12 residues long. Participants reported their clinical history, and cohort assignment relied on those reports. The method was immunoSEQ multiplex PCR; TCRdb's version includes in-frame clones alone and lacks a portion of them. The data hold 250,000 to 300,000 clones, with 70% to 90% observed a single time. The data were taken from a study of blood T cell repertoires in COVID-19. Background on the study: Sample material is recorded as cDNA or gDNA derived from T cells, B-cell-depleted T cells, or PBMCs.

Sequenced sample: PBMCs or T cells enriched from blood (not recorded which). V is TRBV5-1 and J is TRBJ2-1; 9 bases map to TRBD2. The receptor's source is a woman aged 50 to 60 who had recovered from COVID-19. The CDR3 DNA follows: TGCGCCAGCAGCGGGCGGGAGGGCCGGCAGTTCTTC. Its protein is CASSGREGRQFF.